The clone carrying this T cell receptor (beta chain) was recorded many times. Its antigen remains unidentified. This specimen comes from a study of T cells in Graves' hyperthyroidism and ophthalmopathy. Study-wide points: From stable hyperthyroidism, ophthalmopathy was set apart by a 13 V-J model. Progression to ophthalmopathy was predicted a median of approximately seven months early.

V shed 8 bases and J 4 bases; nucleotides not matched to a gene: 10. Germline CDR1 reads DFQATT; CDR2 reads SNEGSKA (reference sequence). The CDR3 runs to 14 residues. RNA transcripts served as the template for amplifying TCR beta CDR3 regions. The HTBI primer set drove a first-round RT-PCR of the TCR CDR3. TCRdb reprocessed the multiplex PCR reads with MiXCR, giving one entry per CDR3 protein. This repertoire shows about 600,000 distinct CDR3 sequences, 16% found once; its top ten account for around 3.5%. This sequence was found in a woman aged 40 to 49 with Graves' ophthalmopathy. Material: blood. This chain uses TRBV20-1 with TRBJ2-7; 11 bases agree with TRBD2. CDR3 sequence reads: CSTLRGLAAYEQYF. CDR3 bases: TGCAGTACCCTAAGGGGACTAGCGGCATACGAGCAGTACTTC.